Below, 7 T cell receptor beta chains from the same sample are listed, as sequenced in a study of graft-versus-host responses after intestinal transplantation. Repertoires were generated with immunoSEQ multiplex PCR, while TCRdb's copy carries only in-frame clones and drops some. The sample yields nearly 90,000 clones, roughly 87% seen once. Their recognized antigens are unknown. The sequencing here drew on unstimulated CD8+ T cells sorted from spleen or lymph node cells, taken before intestinal transplant. These receptors came from a human donor who received an intestinal transplant.

In this sample, this clone turned up once. The chain uses TRBV6-1 and TRBJ1-2; the D is unclear. The CDR3 has 14 residues. V lost 1 base, J lost 1 base, and 7 bases lay in between. Germline loops: CDR1 MNHNS, CDR2 SASEGT. CDR3 nucleotides: TGTGCCAGCAGTGAAGGATGGTATAACTATGGCTACACCTTC. This codes for CASSEGWYNYGYTF.

CDR3 bases: TGCGCCAGCAGCCAAGTGGAGGAGGGGCGGGACGAGCAGTACTTC. Translating gives CASSQVEEGRDEQYF. This chain uses TRBV4-1 with TRBJ2-5, with a tentative D call TRBD2 (6 bases). Near its end, the DNA agrees better with TRBJ2-7, so the J call may be wrong. The germline V gene has CDR1 MGHRA and CDR2 YSYEKL. The CDR3 covers 15 residues.

This clone was seen more than once but under ten times. The J gene is TRBJ1-6, the V gene TRBV15; TRBD1 might be the D (6 bases). Trimming left V 1 base short and J 7 bases short, with 17 bases between. The CDR3 consists of 17 residues. CDR1 and CDR2 (germline): LNHNV, YYDKDF (reference sequence). CDR3: CATSRGPDGGLNSPLHF. Written as DNA, the CDR3 is TGTGCCACCAGCAGAGGCCCGGACGGGGGCCTGAATTCACCCCTCCACTTT.

This clone was recorded only once. This chain uses TRBV6-6 with TRBJ1-2, with D possibly TRBD1 on 5 matching bases. Germline lookup yields CDR1 MNHNY and CDR2 SVGAGI (reference sequence). This CDR3 region has 15 residues. V lost 5 bases to trimming and J lost 5 bases, with 18 bases between them. CDR3 in DNA: TGTGCCAGCAGTCCACGGGGCCAGGGAGGTTATGGCTACACCTTC. This codes for CASSPRGQGGYGYTF.

The rearrangement uses TRBV7-6 and TRBJ2-1, with 8 bases aligning to TRBD1. The CDR3 consists of 14 residues. Trimming removed 5 bases from V and 5 bases from J; junction bases left unmatched: 5. Germline V gene sequence: CDR1 SGHVS, CDR2 FNYEAQ. The CDR3 is CASSGYRGDNEQFF. CDR3 bases: TGTGCCAGCAGCGGATACAGGGGGGACAATGAGCAGTTCTTC.

The V call is TRBV5-1, the J call TRBJ2-6; TRBD1 is a possible D gene (5 bases). V lost 0 bases, J lost 2 bases, and 9 bases lay in between. The germline CDR1 and CDR2 sequences are SGHRS and YFSETQ. The CDR3 is made up of 16 amino acids. The CDR3 protein is CASSLGEGAGANVLTF. The CDR3 DNA reads TGCGCCAGCAGCTTGGGGGAAGGGGCTGGGGCCAACGTCCTGACTTTC.

The J gene is TRBJ2-7, the V gene TRBV11-2; D is unresolved. Germline V gene data show CDR1 as SGHAT and CDR2 as FQNNGV. V dropped 2 bases and J dropped 4 bases, with 18 bases sitting between them. The CDR3 has 16 residues. The DNA for the CDR3 is TGTGCCAGCAGCTTATACGCCGACGGCTTCGGGTACGAGCAGTACTTC. It translates to CASSLYADGFGYEQYF.